One sample yielded the 2 T cell receptor beta chains listed below, sequenced in a study of T cell responses to AZD1222 COVID-19 vaccine. Clones were sequenced by immunoSEQ multiplex PCR, and TCRdb holds only the in-frame ones, with some missing. The profile covers some 130,000 clones, with 75% to 85% appearing a single time and 7.9% taken by the ten largest. The sequencing here drew on peripheral blood, taken 28 days after the second dose of the MenACWY control vaccine. These receptors were taken from an adult who received the MenACWY meningococcal vaccine as a control.

Only a few counts were recorded for this clone. The chain has TRBV5-1 and TRBJ1-2; TRBD1 is a possible D gene (6 bases). Germline V gene lookup returns CDR1 SGHRS and CDR2 YFSETQ. V dropped 3 bases and J dropped 6 bases, with 18 bases sitting between them. This CDR3 is built from 15 residues. CDR3 DNA: TGCGCCAGCAGCTCACTGGGGCAGGGGATCGATGGCTACACCTTC. As protein: CASSSLGQGIDGYTF.

The rearrangement uses TRBV6-5 and TRBJ1-2; tentative D call: TRBD1 (5 bases). V lost 5 bases and J 8 bases, leaving 15 bases between the germline ends. The germline V gene encodes CDR1 MNHEY and CDR2 SVGAGI. This CDR3 has 13 residues. CDR3 amino acids: CASSMGSGRGYTF. The CDR3 nucleotides are TGTGCCAGCAGTATGGGGTCAGGGCGGGGCTACACCTTC.